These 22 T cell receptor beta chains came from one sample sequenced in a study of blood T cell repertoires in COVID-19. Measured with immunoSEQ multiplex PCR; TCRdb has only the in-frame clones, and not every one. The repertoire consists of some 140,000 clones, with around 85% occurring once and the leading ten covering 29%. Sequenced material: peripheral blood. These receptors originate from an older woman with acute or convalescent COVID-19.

The CDR3 protein is CASQGQVNTGELFF. DNA of the CDR3: TGCGCCAGCCAGGGACAGGTGAACACCGGGGAGCTGTTTTTT. The rearrangement uses TRBV5-1 and TRBJ2-2, with 8 bases aligning to TRBD1. The CDR3 is 14 amino acids. Losses at the gene ends were 7 bases for V and 1 base for J; bases not matched to a gene: 3. Germline loops: CDR1 SGHRS, CDR2 YFSETQ.

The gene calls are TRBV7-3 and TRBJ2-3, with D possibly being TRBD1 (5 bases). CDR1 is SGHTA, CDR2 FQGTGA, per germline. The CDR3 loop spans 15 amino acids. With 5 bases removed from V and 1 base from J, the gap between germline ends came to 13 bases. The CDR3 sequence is CASSGWGDRTDTQYF. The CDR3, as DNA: TGTGCCAGCAGCGGCTGGGGCGACCGCACAGATACGCAGTATTTT.

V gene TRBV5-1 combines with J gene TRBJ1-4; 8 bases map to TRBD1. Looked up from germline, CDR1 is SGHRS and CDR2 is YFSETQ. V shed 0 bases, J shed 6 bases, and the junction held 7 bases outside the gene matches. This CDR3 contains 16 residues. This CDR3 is CASSLGDRGADEKLFF. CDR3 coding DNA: TGCGCCAGCAGCTTGGGAGACAGGGGCGCAGATGAAAAACTGTTTTTT.

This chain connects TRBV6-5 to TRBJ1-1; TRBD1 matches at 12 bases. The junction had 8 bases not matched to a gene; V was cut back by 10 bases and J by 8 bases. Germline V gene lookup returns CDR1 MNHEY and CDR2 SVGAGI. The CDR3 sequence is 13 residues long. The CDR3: CAIMGQGALEAFF. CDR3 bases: TGTGCCATTATGGGACAGGGGGCTTTGGAAGCTTTCTTT.

This CDR3 reads CASSLRGGRTEAFF. CDR3 DNA sequence: TGTGCCAGCAGCTTACGGGGTGGAAGAACTGAAGCTTTCTTT. The V call is TRBV7-2, the J call TRBJ1-1; D is uncertain. CDR1 is SGHTA, CDR2 FQGNSA, per germline. The CDR3 covers 14 residues. The germline V and J ends were trimmed by 2 bases and 5 bases, with 12 bases remaining between them.

This CDR3 is CATSSREGYTF. The CDR3 DNA reads TGTGCCACCAGTTCAAGGGAGGGCTACACCTTC. The chain combines TRBV24-1 with TRBJ1-2; D not certain. Trimming shortened V by 6 bases and J by 8 bases, and 9 bases separated the two germline ends. Germline V gives CDR1 KGHDR, CDR2 SFDVKD. CDR3 length: 11 amino acids.

This CDR3 is CASSLGPDMNTEAFF. The CDR3 bases are TGTGCCAGCAGCTTGGGGCCAGACATGAACACTGAAGCTTTCTTT. This chain connects TRBV5-4 to TRBJ1-1, with D unresolved. Trimming left V 0 bases short and J 0 bases short, with 9 bases between. CDR3 length: 15 amino acids. From germline, CDR1 is SGHNT and CDR2 YYREEE (reference sequence). Full variable domain (outside the CDR3, taken from reference TRBV5-4 and TRBJ1-1): ETGVTQSPTHLIKTRGQQVTLRCSSQSGHNTVSWYQQALGQGPQFIFQYYREEENGRGNFPPRFSGLQFPNYSSELNVNALELDDSALYLCASSLGPDMNTEAFFGQGTRLTVV.

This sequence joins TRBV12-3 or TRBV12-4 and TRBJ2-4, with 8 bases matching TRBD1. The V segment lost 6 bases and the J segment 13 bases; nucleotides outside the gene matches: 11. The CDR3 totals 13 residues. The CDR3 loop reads CASSRRTGTEQYF. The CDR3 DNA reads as TGTGCCAGCAGCCGCCGGACAGGGACCGAACAGTACTTC.

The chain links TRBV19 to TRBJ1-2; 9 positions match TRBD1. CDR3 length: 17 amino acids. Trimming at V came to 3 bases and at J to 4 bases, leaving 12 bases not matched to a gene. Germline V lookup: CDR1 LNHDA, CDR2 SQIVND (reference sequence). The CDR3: CASSMDRGQLVPYGYTF. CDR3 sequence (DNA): TGTGCCAGTAGTATGGACAGGGGACAACTCGTCCCCTATGGCTACACCTTC.

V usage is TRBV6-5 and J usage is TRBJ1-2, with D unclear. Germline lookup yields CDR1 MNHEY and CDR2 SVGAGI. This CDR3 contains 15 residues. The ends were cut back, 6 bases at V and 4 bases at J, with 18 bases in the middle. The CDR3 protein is CASSPYEGAGYGYTF. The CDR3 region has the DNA TGTGCCAGCAGCCCCTACGAGGGCGCGGGCTATGGCTACACCTTC.

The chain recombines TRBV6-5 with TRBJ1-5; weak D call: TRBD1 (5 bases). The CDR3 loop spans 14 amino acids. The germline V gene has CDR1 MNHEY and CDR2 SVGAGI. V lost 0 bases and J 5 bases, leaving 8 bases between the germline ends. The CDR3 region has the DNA TGTGCCAGCAGTTACTCGGGGGGGGATCAGCCCCAGCATTTT. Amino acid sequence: CASSYSGGDQPQHF.

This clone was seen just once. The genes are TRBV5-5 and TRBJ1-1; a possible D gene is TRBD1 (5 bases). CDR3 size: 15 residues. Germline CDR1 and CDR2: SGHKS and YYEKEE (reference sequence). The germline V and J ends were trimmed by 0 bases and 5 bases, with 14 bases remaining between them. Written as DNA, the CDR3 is TGTGCCAGCAGCTTGGGAGTCGGGGGGAGGACTGAAGCTTTCTTT. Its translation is CASSLGVGGRTEAFF.

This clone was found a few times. The DNA for the CDR3 is TGTGCCAGTAGTATCAGGGGGAGCTCACCCCTCCACTTT. This encodes CASSIRGSSPLHF. The chain joins TRBV19 to TRBJ1-6, with 7 positions matching TRBD1. With V trimmed by 3 bases and J by 10 bases, 3 bases remained unmatched. The length of the CDR3 is 13 residues. Germline-derived CDR1 and CDR2 are LNHDA and SQIVND (reference sequence).

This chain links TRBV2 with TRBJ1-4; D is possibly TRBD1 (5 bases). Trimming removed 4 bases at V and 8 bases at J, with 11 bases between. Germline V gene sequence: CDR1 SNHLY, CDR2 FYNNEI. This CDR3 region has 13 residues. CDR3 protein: CASSGQGREKLFF. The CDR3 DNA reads TGTGCCAGCAGTGGCCAGGGAAGGGAAAAACTGTTTTTT. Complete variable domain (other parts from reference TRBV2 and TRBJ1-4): EPEVTQTPSHQVTQMGQEVILRCVPISNHLYFYWYRQILGQKVEFLVSFYNNEISEKSEIFDDQFSVERPDGSNFTLKIRSTKLEDSAMYFCASSGQGREKLFFGSGTQLSVL.

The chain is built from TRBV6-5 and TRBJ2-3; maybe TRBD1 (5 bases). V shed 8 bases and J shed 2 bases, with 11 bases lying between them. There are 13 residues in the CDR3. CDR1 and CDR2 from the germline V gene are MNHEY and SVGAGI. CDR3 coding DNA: TGTGCCAGCCGTAAGGGGAACACAGATACGCAGTATTTT. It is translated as CASRKGNTDTQYF.

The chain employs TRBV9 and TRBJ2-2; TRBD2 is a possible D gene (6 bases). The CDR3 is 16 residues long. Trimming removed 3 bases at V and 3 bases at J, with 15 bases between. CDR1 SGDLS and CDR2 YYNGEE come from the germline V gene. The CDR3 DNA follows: TGTGCCAGCAGCGCGCCAGAAGCGGGTTACACCGGGGAGCTGTTTTTT. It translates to CASSAPEAGYTGELFF.

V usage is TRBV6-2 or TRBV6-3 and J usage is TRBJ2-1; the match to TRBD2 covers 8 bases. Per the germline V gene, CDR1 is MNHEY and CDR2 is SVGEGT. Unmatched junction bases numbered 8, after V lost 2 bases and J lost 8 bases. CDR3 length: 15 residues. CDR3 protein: CASSYDRGGRDEQFF. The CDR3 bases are TGTGCCAGCAGTTACGACCGGGGGGGCCGGGATGAGCAGTTCTTC.

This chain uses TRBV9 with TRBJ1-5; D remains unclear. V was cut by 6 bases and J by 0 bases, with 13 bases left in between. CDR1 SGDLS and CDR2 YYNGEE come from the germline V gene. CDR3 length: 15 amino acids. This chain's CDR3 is CASTKNIISNQPQHF. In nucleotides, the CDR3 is TGTGCCAGCACCAAAAACATAATTAGCAATCAGCCCCAGCATTTT.

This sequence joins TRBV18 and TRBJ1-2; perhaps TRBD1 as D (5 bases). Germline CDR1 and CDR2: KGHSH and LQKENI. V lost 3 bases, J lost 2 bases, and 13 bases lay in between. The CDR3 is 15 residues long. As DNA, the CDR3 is TGTGCCAGCTCACCCACGGGGGGTCAGAACTATGGCTACACCTTC. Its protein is CASSPTGGQNYGYTF.

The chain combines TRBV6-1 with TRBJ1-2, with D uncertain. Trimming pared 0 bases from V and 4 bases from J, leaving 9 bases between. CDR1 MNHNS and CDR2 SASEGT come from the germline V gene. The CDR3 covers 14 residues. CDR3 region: CASSEAGSPYGYTF. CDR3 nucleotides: TGTGCCAGCAGTGAAGCGGGCAGCCCCTATGGCTACACCTTC.

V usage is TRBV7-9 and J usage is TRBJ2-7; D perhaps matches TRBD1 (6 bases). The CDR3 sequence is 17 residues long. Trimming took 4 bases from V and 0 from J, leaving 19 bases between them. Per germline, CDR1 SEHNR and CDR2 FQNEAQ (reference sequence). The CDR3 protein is CASSSSLGDRFSYEQYF. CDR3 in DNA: TGTGCCAGCAGCTCGAGTCTGGGAGACAGGTTCTCCTACGAGCAGTACTTC.

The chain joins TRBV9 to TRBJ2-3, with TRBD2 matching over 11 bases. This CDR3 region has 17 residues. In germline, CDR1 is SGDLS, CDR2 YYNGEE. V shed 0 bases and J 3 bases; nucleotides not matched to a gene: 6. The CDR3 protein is CASSVALAGGETDTQYF. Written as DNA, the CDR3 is TGTGCCAGCAGCGTAGCTCTAGCGGGGGGTGAAACAGATACGCAGTATTTT.